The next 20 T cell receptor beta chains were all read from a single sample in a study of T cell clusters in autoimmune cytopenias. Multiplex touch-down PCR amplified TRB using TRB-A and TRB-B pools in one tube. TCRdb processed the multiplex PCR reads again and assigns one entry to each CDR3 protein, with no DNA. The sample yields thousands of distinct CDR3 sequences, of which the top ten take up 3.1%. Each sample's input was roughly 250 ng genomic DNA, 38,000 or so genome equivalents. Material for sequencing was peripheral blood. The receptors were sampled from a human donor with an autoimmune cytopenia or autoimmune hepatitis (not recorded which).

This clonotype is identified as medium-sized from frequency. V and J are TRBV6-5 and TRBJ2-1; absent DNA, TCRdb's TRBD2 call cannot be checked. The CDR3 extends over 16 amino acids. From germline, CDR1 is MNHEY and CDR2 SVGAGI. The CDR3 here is CASSYSGLADGDEQFF.

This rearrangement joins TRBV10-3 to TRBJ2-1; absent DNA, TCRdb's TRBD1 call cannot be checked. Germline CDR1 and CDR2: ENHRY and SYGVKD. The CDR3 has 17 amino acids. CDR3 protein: CAISPSSGQGRWDEQFF.

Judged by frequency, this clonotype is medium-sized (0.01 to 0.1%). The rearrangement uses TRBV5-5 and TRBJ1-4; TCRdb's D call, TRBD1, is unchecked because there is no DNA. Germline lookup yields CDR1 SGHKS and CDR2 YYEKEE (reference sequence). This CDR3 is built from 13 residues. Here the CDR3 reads CASSLRGDEKLFF.

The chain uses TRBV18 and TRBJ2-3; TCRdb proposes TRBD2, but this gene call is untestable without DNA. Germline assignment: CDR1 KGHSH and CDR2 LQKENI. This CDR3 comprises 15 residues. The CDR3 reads CASSPASGGTDTQYF.

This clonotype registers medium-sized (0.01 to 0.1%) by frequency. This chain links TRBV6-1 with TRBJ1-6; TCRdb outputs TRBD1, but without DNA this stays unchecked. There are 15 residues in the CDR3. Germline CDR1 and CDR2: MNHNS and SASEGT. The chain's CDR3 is CASSDRQGGNSPLHF.

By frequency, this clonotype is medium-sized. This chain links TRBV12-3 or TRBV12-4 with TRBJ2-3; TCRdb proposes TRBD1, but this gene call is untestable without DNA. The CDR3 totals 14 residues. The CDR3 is CASSFDRAADTQYF.

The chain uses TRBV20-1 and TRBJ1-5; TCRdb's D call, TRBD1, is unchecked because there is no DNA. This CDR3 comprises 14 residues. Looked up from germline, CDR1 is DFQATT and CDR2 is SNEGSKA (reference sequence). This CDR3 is CSASGTGSLQPQHF.

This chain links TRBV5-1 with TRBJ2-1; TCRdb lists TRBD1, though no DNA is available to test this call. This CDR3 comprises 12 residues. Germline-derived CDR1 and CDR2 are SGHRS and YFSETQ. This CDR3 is CASSWTGNEQFF.

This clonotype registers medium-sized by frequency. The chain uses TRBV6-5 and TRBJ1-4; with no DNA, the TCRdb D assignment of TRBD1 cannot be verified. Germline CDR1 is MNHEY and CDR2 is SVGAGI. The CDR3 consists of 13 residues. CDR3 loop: CASTKQGAEKLFF.

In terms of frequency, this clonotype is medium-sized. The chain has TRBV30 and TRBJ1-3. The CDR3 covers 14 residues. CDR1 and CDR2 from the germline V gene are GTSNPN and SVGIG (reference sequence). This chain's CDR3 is CAWSAQWLGNTIYF.

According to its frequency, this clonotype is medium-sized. Here the CDR3 reads CSVNSAGYQETQYF. The chain has TRBV29-1 and TRBJ2-5. The CDR3 has 14 residues. Germline loops: CDR1 SQVTM, CDR2 ANQGSEA.

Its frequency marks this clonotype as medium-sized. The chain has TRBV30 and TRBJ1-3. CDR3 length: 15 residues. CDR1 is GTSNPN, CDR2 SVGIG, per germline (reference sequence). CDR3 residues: CAWSEMTQLGNTIYF.

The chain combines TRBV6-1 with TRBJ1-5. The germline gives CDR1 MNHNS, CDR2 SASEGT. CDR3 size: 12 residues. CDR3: CASSEFSGPQHF.

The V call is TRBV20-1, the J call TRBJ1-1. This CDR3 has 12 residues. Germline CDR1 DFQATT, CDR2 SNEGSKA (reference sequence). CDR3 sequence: CSAHRMNTEAFF.

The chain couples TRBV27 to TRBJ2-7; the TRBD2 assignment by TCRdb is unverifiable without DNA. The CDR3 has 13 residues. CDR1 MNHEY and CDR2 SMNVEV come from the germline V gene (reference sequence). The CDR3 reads CASRLAGGYEQYF.

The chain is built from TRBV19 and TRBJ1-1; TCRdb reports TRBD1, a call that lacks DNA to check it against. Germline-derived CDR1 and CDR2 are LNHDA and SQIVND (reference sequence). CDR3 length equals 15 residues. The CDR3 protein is CASNLKDRGFSEAFF.

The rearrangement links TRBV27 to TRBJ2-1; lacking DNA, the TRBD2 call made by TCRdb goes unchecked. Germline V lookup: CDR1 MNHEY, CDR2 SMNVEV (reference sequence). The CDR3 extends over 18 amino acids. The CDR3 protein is CASSLTSGDIGSYNEQFF.

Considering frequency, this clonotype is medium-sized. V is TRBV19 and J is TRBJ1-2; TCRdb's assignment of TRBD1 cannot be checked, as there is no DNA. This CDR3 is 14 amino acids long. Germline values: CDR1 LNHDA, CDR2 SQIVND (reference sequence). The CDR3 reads CASPGQDGNYGYTF.

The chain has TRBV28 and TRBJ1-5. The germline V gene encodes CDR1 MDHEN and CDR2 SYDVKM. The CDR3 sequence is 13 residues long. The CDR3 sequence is CASSLESHQPQHF. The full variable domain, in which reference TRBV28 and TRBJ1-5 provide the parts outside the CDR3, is DVKVTQSSRYLVKRTGEKVFLECVQDMDHENMFWYRQDPGLGLRLIYFSYDVKMKEKGDIPEGYSVSREKKERFSLILESASTNQTSMYLCASSLESHQPQHFGDGTRLSIL.

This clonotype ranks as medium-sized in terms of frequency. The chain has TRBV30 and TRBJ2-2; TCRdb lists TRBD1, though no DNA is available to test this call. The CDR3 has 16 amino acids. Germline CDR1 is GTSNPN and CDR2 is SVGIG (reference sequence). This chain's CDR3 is CAWSVRTGWGTGELFF.